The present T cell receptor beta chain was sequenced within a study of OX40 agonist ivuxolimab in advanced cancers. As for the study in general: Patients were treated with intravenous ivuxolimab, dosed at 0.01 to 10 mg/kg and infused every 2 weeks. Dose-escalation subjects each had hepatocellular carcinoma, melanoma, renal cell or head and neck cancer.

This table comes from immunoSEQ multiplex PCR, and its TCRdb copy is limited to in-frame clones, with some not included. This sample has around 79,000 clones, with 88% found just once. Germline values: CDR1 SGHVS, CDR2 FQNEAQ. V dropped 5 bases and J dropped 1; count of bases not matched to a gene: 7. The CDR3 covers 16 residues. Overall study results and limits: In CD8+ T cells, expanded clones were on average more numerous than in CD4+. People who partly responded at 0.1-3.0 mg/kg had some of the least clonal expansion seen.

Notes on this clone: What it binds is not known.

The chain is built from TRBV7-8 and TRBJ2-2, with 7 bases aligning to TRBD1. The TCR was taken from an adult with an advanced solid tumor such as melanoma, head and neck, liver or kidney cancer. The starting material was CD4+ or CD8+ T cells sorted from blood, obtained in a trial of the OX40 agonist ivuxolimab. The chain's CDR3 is CASSQRWDRNTGELFF. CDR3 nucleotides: TGTGCCAGCAGCCAGAGGTGGGACAGGAACACCGGGGAGCTGTTTTTT.